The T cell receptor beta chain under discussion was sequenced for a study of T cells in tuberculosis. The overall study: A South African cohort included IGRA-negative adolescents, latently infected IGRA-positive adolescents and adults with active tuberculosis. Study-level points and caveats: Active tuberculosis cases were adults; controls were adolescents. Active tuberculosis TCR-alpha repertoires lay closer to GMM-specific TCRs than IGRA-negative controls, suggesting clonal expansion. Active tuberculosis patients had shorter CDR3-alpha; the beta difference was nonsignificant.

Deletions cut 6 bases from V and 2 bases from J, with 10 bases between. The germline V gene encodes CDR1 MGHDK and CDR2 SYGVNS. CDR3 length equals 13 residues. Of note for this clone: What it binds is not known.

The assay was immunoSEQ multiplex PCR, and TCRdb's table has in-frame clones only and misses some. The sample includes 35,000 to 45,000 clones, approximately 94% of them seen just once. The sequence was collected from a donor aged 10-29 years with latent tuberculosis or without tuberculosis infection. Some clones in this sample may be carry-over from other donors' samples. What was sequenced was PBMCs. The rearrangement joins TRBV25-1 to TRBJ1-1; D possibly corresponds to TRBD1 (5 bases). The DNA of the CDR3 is TGTGCCAGCAGATTCACAGGTAACACTGAAGCTTTCTTT. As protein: CASRFTGNTEAFF. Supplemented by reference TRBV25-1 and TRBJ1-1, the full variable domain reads EADIYQTPRYLVIGTGKKITLECSQTMGHDKMYWYQQDPGMELHLIHYSYGVNSTEKGDLSSESTVSRIRTEHFPLTLESARPSHTSQYLCASRFTGNTEAFFGQGTRLTVV.